This TCR beta chain was sequenced during a study of control samples from healthy donors and cancer patients. Unmatched junction bases numbered 2, after V lost 3 bases and J lost 6 bases. Germline CDR1 reads KGHSH; CDR2 reads LQKENI. The length of the CDR3 is 15 residues. Clones were sequenced by immunoSEQ multiplex PCR, and TCRdb holds only the in-frame ones, with some missing. The repertoire consists of more than 120,000 clones, with approximately 91% occurring once and the leading ten covering roughly 3.2%. J is TRBJ2-4 and V is TRBV18; 13 bases align to TRBD2. The sequencing input was blood. The TCR sequence derives from a young man in good health. CDR3 sequence: CASSPTSGGPNIQYF. The DNA of the CDR3 is TGTGCCAGCTCACCGACTAGCGGGGGGCCAAACATTCAGTACTTC.